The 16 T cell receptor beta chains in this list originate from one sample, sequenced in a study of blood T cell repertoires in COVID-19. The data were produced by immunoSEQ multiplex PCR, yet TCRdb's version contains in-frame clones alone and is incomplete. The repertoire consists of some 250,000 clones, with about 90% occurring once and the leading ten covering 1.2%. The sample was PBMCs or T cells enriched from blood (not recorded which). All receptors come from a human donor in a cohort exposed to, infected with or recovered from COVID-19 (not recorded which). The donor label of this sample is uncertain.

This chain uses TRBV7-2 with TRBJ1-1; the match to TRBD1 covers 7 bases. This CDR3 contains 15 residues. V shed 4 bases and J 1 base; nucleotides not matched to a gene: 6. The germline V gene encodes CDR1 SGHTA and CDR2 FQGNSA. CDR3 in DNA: TGTGCCAGCAGCTCTAGGGGGCGGACGAACACTGAAGCTTTCTTT. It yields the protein CASSSRGRTNTEAFF.

In DNA, the CDR3 is TGTGCCATCAGTGAGGGGAGTGCCTACGAGCAGTACTTC. This sequence encodes CAISEGSAYEQYF. V gene TRBV10-3 combines with J gene TRBJ2-7; D perhaps matches TRBD2 (5 bases). Looked up from germline, CDR1 is ENHRY and CDR2 is SYGVKD. V dropped 2 bases and J dropped 2 bases, with 7 bases sitting between them. The CDR3 runs 13 residues.

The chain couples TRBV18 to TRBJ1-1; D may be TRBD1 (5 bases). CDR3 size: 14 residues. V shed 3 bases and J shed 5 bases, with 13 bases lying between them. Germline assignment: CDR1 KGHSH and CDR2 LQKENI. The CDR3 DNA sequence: TGTGCCAGCTCACCGGGGGTGGGAGGAACTGAAGCTTTCTTT. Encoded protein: CASSPGVGGTEAFF.

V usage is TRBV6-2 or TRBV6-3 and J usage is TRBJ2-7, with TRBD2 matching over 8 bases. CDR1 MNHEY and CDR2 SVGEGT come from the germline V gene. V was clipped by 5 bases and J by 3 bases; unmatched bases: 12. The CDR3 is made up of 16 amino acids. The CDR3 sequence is CASSPAGGARNYEQYF. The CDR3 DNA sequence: TGTGCCAGCAGTCCCGCGGGGGGAGCGAGAAACTACGAGCAGTACTTC.

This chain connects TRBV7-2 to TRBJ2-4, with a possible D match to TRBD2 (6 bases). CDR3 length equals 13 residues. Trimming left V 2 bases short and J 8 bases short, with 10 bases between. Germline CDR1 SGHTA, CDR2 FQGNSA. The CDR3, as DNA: TGTGCCAGCAGCTTACTAGGAGGGGACATTCAGTACTTC. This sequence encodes CASSLLGGDIQYF.

This chain's CDR3 is CASSLGDNSFYGYTF. DNA of the CDR3: TGTGCCAGCAGCTTAGGGGACAACTCATTCTATGGCTACACCTTC. This rearrangement joins TRBV7-9 to TRBJ1-2; the D gene is possibly TRBD1 (6 bases). From germline, CDR1 is SEHNR and CDR2 FQNEAQ (reference sequence). Between the trimmed V and J ends, which lost 1 base and 4 bases, there was a span of 13 bases. The CDR3 loop spans 15 amino acids.

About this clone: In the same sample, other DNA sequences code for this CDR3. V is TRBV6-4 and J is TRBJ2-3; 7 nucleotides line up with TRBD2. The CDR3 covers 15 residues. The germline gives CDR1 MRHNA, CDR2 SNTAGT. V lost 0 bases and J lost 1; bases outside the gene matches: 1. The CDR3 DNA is TGTGCCAGCAGTGACTCAAGCGGGGGCACAGATACGCAGTATTTT. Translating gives CASSDSSGGTDTQYF.

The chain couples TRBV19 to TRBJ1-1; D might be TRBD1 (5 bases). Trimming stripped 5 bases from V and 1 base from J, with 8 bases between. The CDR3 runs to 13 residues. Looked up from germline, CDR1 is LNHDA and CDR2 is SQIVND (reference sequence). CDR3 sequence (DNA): TGTGCCAGTAGTCCGACAGAGAACACTGAAGCTTTCTTT. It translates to CASSPTENTEAFF.

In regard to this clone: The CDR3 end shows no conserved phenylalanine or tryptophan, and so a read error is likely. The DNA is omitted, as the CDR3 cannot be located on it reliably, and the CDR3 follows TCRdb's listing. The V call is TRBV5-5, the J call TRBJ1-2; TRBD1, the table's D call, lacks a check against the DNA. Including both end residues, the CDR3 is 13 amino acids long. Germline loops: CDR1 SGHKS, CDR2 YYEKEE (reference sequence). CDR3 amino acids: CASSWEGQGVKTY.

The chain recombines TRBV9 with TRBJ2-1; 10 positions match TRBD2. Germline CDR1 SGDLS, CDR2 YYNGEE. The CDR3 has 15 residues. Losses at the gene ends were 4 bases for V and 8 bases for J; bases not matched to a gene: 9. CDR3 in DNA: TGTGCCAGCAGCTCCAGCGGGGGGGTGTCGGATGAGCAGTTCTTC. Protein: CASSSSGGVSDEQFF.

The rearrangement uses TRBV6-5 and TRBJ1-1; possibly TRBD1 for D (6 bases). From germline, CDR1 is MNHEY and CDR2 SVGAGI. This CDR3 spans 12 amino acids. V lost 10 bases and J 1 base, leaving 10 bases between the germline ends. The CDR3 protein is CATTRGNTEAFF. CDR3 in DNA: TGTGCCACCACCAGGGGGAACACTGAAGCTTTCTTT.

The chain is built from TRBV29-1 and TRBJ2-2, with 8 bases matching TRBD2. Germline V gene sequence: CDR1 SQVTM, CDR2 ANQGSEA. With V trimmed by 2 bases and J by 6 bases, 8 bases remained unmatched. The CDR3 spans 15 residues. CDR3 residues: CSVERPAGDPGELFF. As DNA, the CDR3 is TGCAGCGTTGAAAGGCCAGCGGGGGATCCCGGGGAGCTGTTTTTT.

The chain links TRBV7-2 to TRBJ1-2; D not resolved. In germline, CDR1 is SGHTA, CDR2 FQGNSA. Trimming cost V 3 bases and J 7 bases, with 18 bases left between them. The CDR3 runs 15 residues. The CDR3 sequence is CASSLYSRGFSGYTF. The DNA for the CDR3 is TGTGCCAGCAGCTTGTACTCACGGGGTTTCTCTGGCTACACCTTC.

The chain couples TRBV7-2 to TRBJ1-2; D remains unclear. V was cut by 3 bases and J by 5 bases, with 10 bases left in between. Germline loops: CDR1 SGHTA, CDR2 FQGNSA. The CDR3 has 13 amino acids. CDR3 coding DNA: TGTGCCAGCAGCTTTTTGTCCCTTTATGGCTACACCTTC. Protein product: CASSFLSLYGYTF.

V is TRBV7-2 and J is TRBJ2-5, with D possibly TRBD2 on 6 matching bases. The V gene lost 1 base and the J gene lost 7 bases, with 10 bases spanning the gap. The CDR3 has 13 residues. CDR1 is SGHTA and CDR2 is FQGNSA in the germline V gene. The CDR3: CASSLGGAGTQYF. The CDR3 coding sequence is TGTGCCAGCAGCTTAGGCGGGGCTGGGACCCAGTACTTC.

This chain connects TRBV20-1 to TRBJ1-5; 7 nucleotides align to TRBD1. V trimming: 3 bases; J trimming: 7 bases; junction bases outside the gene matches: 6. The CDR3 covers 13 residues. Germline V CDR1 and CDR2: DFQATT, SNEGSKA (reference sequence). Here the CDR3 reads CSASNSGGQPQHF. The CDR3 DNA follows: TGCAGTGCTAGTAATTCAGGGGGGCAGCCCCAGCATTTT.